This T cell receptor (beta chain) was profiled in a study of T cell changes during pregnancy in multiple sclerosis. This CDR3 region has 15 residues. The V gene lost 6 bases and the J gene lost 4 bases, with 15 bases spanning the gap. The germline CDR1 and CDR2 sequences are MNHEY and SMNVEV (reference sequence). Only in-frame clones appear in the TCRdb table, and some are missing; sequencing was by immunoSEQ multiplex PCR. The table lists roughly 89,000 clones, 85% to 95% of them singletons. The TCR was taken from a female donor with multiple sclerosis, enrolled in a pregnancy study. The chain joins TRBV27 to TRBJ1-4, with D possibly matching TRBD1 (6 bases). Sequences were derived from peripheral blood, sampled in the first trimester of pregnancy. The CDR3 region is CASSRAGQHNEKLFF. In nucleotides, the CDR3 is TGTGCCAGCAGCCGAGCCGGACAGCATAATGAAAAACTGTTTTTT.